This is a list of T cell receptor beta chains from one sample in a study of blood T cell repertoires in COVID-19. Clones were read by immunoSEQ multiplex PCR, and TCRdb kept only the in-frame ones, dropping some. The sample lists 110,000 or so clones; around 83% were seen once. The source material was peripheral blood. Every receptor here comes from a woman older than 75 with acute or convalescent COVID-19. Each CDR3 is given with its conserved first and last residue. The D gene is left open where the match is weak. Clone size is given for some rows only: seen once, a few or many times, or a class if the clone is expanded.

TRBV10-3	TRBJ2-1	TRBD2	.	CAISGGLALSDNEQFF	TGTGCCATCAGTGGGGGACTAGCTCTAAGCGACAATGAGCAGTTCTTC
TRBV29-1	TRBJ2-3	TRBD2	.	CSVSGGSRSTDTQYF	TGCAGCGTCTCGGGCGGGAGCAGAAGCACAGATACGCAGTATTTT
TRBV5-5	TRBJ2-1	.	.	CASSPRGSSYNEQFF	TGTGCCAGCAGCCCTCGGGGGAGCTCCTACAATGAGCAGTTCTTC
TRBV18	TRBJ2-5	.	few	CASSQSARETQYF	TGTGCCAGCTCACAATCCGCGAGAGAGACCCAGTACTTC
TRBV3-1/TRBV3-2	TRBJ1-3	.	.	CASSQEGRGNTIYF	TGTGCCAGCAGCCAAGAAGGGAGAGGAAACACCATATATTTT
TRBV19	TRBJ2-7	TRBD2	.	CASSILTSGTYEQYF	TGTGCCAGTAGTATACTGACTAGCGGAACCTACGAGCAGTACTTC
TRBV3-1/TRBV3-2	TRBJ1-1	TRBD1	.	CASSYRGPNTEAFF	TGTGCCAGCAGCTACAGGGGTCCGAACACTGAAGCTTTCTTT
TRBV5-1	TRBJ2-1	TRBD2	.	CASSALGTRSLAGGFLSFF	TGCGCCAGCAGCGCGCTGGGGACCCGATCACTAGCGGGAGGATTTTTGTCGTTCTTC
TRBV5-1	TRBJ2-3	TRBD2	.	CASSHIAGPDTQYF	TGCGCCAGCAGCCACATAGCGGGTCCAGATACGCAGTATTTT
TRBV25-1	TRBJ1-4	TRBD1	.	CASSGPLRDSLGEKLFF	TGTGCCAGCAGCGGCCCCCTCCGGGACAGCCTGGGAGAAAAACTGTTTTTT
TRBV2	TRBJ1-5	TRBD1	.	CASRGDRSNQPQHF	TGTGCCAGCAGGGGGGACAGGTCCAATCAGCCCCAGCATTTT
TRBV15	TRBJ2-3	TRBD2	.	CATSRSRLAGLTDTQYF	TGTGCCACCAGCAGATCCAGACTAGCGGGCCTCACAGATACGCAGTATTTT
TRBV9	TRBJ1-1	.	.	CASSITANTEAFF	TGTGCCAGCTCCATTACAGCGAACACTGAAGCTTTCTTT
TRBV6-6	TRBJ1-5	.	.	CASTEQGGQPQHF	TGTGCCAGCACCGAACAGGGAGGGCAGCCCCAGCATTTT
TRBV21-1	TRBJ2-5	.	.	CASSYTGTFGLETQYF	TGTGCCAGCAGTTATACCGGGACTTTTGGTCTCGAGACCCAGTACTTC
TRBV19	TRBJ2-7	.	few	CASSNRANYEQYF	TGTGCCAGTAGTAACAGGGCAAACTACGAGCAGTACTTC
TRBV24-1	TRBJ2-7	.	.	CATSDPRGVVGEQYF	TGTGCCACCAGTGATCCCAGGGGCGTGGTGGGCGAGCAGTACTTC
TRBV19	TRBJ1-5	.	few	CASRTQEDYSNQPQHF	TGTGCCAGTAGGACCCAGGAGGACTATAGCAATCAGCCCCAGCATTTT
TRBV28	TRBJ2-6	.	.	CASSPGGVGANVLTF	TGTGCCAGCAGTCCAGGCGGGGTTGGGGCCAACGTCCTGACTTTC
TRBV7-9	TRBJ2-6	.	.	CASSISSGANVLTF	TGTGCCAGCAGCATTAGCTCTGGGGCCAACGTCCTGACTTTC
TRBV28	TRBJ2-7	.	.	CASTTLKRSLYEQYF	TGTGCCAGCACTACTTTGAAGCGCTCCTTATACGAGCAGTACTTC
TRBV19	TRBJ2-3	TRBD2	once	CASSSGLESTDTQYF	TGTGCCAGTAGTTCGGGACTAGAAAGCACAGATACGCAGTATTTT
TRBV7-2	TRBJ2-4	TRBD1	.	CASSLDGTGKRTQYF	TGTGCCAGCAGCTTAGATGGGACAGGGAAGAGAACTCAGTACTTC
TRBV6-5	TRBJ1-1	.	.	CASSLSGVKTEAFF	TGTGCCAGCAGTTTATCAGGGGTAAAGACTGAAGCTTTCTTT
TRBV18	TRBJ1-1	TRBD1	.	CASSPFDRGEAFF	TGTGCCAGCTCACCATTCGACAGGGGTGAAGCTTTCTTT
TRBV27	TRBJ2-1	.	.	CASSLSGRNEQFF	TGTGCCAGCAGTTTATCGGGGCGGAATGAGCAGTTCTTC
TRBV18	TRBJ1-1	.	.	CASSPDGYSEAFF	TGTGCCAGCTCACCAGACGGGTATTCTGAAGCTTTCTTT